This TCR beta chain is from a study of Graves' ophthalmopathy and Graves' hyperthyroidism. Points from the study as a whole: Ophthalmopathy was separated from stable hyperthyroidism by a 13-signature model with 87.88% sensitivity and around 81% specificity.

Many counts were recorded for this clonotype. Its cognate antigen is unknown. RNA served as the template for amplifying TCR beta CDR3 regions. Second-round multiplex PCR followed a first-round RT-PCR using HTBI primers. TCRdb reprocessed the multiplex PCR reads with MiXCR, giving one entry per CDR3 protein. The top ten clones hold under 3.5% of a sample with hundreds of thousands of distinct CDR3 sequences, under 25% of them seen once. Eligible hyperthyroidism cases comprised new diagnoses of under 2 months' duration in individuals aged 18 to 65. Researchers turned away patients with other autoimmune diseases, uncontrolled infections, pregnancy or lactation. Diagnosis relied on clinical symptoms, serum thyroxine, TRAb, thyroid ultrasound and orbital computed tomography. The CDR3 runs to 15 residues. CDR1 is MNHEY, CDR2 SVGEGT, per germline. Trimming left V 5 bases short and J 4 bases short, with 12 bases between.

The receptor's source is a woman in her late teens or twenties with stable Graves' hyperthyroidism. Sequenced: peripheral blood. V is TRBV6-2 or TRBV6-3 and J is TRBJ2-6; a weak D match, TRBD1 (7 bases). In DNA form, the CDR3 reads TGTGCCAGCAGTGGCAGGGGGGCCGGGGCCAACGTCCTGACTTTC. Amino acids: CASSGRGAGANVLTF.